This T cell receptor beta chain appears in the sequencing data of a study of T cells in localized non-small cell lung cancer. Libraries were prepared by immunoSEQ multiplex PCR; TCRdb keeps only in-frame clonotypes and omits some of them. In the table there are about 35,000 clones, approximately 80% of which are singletons. The CDR3 is 14 amino acids. V was pared by 3 bases and J by 0 bases, with 9 bases between. Germline V CDR1 and CDR2: LNHDA, SQIVND (reference sequence). The starting material was peripheral blood, obtained before any cancer treatment. This rearrangement joins TRBV19 to TRBJ2-7, with D unresolved. The source of this sequence is a male donor older than 55 with stage III squamous cell lung carcinoma. The CDR3 is CASSILLSSYEQYF. For the CDR3, the DNA is TGTGCCAGTAGTATCCTTCTGAGCTCCTACGAGCAGTACTTC.